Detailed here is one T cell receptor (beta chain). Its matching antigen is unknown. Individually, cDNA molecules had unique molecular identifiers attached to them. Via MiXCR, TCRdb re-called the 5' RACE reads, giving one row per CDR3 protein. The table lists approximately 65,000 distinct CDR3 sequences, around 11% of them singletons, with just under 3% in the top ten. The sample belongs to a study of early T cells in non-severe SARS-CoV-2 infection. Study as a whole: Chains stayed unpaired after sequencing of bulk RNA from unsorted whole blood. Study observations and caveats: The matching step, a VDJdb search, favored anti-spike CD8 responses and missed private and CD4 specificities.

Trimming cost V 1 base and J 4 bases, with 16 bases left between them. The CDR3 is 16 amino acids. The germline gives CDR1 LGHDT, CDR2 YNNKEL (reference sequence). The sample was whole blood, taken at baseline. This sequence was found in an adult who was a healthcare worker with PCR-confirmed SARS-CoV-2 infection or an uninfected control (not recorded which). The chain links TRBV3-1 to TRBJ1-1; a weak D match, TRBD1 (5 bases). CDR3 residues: CASSQVWGHTVTEAFF. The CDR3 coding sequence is TGTGCCAGCAGCCAAGTGTGGGGCCATACCGTCACTGAAGCTTTCTTT.